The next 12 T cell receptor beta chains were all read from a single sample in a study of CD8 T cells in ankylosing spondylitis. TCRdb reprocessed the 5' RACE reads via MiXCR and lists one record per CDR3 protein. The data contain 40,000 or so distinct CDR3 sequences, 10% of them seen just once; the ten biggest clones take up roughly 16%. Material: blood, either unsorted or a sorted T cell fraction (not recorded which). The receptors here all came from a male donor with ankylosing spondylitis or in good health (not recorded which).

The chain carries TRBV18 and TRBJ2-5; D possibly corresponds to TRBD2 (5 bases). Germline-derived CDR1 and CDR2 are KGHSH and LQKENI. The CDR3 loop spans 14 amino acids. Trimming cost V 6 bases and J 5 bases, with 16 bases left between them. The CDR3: CASSPEGGGETQYF. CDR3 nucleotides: TGTGCCAGCTCCCCCGAGGGCGGCGGGGAGACCCAGTACTTC.

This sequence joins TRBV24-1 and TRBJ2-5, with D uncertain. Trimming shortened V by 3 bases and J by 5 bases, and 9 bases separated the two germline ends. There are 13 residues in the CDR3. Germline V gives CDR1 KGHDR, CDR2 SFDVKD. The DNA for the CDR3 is TGTGCCACCAGTGATGGGCTGTCCGAGACCCAGTACTTC. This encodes CATSDGLSETQYF.

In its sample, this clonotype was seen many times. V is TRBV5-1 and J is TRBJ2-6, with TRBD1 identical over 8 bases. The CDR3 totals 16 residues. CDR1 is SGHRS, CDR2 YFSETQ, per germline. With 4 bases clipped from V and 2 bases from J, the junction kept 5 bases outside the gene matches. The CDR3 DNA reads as TGCGCCAGCAGCCTGGACAGGGAGACTGGGGCCAACGTCCTGACTTTC. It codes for CASSLDRETGANVLTF.

The CDR3 protein is CASSAGTVYEQYF. In DNA form, the CDR3 reads TGTGCCAGCAGTGCCGGGACAGTCTACGAGCAGTACTTC. V and J are TRBV2 and TRBJ2-7; the match to TRBD1 covers 7 bases. CDR1 is SNHLY, CDR2 FYNNEI, per germline. J gave up 3 bases and V 4 bases, and 3 bases lay outside the gene matches. The CDR3 runs 13 residues.

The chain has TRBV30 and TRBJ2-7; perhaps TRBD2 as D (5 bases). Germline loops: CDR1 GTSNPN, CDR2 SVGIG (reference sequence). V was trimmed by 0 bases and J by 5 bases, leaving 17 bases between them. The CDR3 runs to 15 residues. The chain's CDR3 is CAWSVTLAPANEQYF. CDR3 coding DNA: TGTGCCTGGAGTGTAACGCTAGCCCCCGCCAACGAGCAGTACTTC.

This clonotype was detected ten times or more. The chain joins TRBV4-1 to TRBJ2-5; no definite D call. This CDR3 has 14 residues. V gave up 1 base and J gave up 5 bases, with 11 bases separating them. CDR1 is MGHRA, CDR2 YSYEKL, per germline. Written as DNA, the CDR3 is TGCGCCAGCAGCCAAGGTAGCAGTGGGGAGACCCAGTACTTC. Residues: CASSQGSSGETQYF.

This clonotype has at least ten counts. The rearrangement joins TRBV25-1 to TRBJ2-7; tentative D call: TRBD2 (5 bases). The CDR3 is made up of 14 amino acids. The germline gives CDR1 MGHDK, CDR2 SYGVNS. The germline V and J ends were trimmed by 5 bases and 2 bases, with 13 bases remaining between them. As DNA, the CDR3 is TGTGCCAGCAGTAGGACGGGGAGCGCCTACGAGCAGTACTTC. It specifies CASSRTGSAYEQYF.

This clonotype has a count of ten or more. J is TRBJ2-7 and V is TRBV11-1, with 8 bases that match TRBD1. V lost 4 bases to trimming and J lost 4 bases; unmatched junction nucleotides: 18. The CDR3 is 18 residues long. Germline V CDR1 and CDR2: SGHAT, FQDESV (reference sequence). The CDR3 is CASSYDRGRTWPVYEQYF. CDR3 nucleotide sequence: TGTGCCAGCAGCTATGACAGGGGCCGGACCTGGCCCGTTTACGAGCAGTACTTC.

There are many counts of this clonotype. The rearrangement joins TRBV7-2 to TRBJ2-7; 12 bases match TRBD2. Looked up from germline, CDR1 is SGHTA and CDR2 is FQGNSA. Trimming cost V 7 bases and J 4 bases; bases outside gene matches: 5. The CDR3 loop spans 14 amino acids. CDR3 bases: TGTGCCAGCACCCAGACTAGCGGGAGTTACGAGCAGTACTTC. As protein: CASTQTSGSYEQYF.

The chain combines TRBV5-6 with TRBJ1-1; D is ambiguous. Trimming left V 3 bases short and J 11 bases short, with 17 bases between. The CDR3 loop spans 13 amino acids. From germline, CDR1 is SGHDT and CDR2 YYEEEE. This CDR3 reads CASSSAPGSRAFF. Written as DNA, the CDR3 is TGTGCCAGCAGCTCGGCCCCGGGAAGCAGGGCTTTCTTT. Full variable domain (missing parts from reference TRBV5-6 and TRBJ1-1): DAGVTQSPTHLIKTRGQQVTLRCSPKSGHDTVSWYQQALGQGPQFIFQYYEEEERQRGNFPDRFSGHQFPNYSSELNVNALLLGDSALYLCASSSAPGSRAFFGQGTRLTVV.

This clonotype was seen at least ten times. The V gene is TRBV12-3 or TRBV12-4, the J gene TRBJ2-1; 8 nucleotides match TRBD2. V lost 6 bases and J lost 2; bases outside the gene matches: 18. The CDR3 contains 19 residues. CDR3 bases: TGTGCCAGCAGCCAAAACGCCCTCCGAGCGGGAGAGACCTACAATGAGCAGTTCTTC. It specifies CASSQNALRAGETYNEQFF.

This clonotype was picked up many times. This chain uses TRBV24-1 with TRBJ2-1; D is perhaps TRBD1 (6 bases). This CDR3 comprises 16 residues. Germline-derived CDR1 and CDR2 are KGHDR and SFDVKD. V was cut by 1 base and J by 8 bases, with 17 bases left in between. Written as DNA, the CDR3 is TGTGCCACCAGTGATTTAATGGCAGGGGTTGACCATGAGCAGTTCTTC. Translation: CATSDLMAGVDHEQFF.